Here is one T cell receptor (beta chain) with its context. Generated by immunoSEQ multiplex PCR, the TCRdb table keeps only in-frame clones and is missing some. The data hold about 71,000 clones, with approximately 92% observed a single time. From germline, CDR1 is MDHEN and CDR2 SYDVKM. V lost 6 bases to trimming and J lost 2 bases, with 13 bases between them. CDR3 length equals 14 residues. The data were obtained in a study of blood T cell repertoires in COVID-19. Background on the study: Specimens from acute and convalescent COVID-19 originated in the United States, Italy and Spain. From T cells, B-cell-depleted T cells, or PBMCs came the material, which was cDNA or gDNA.

V is TRBV28 and J is TRBJ2-5, with D unclear. This clonotype was obtained from a man aged 45 to 65 with active COVID-19. Sequencing input: peripheral blood. CDR3 DNA: TGTGCCAGCAGGCAGGCCCAGCCTCAAGAGACCCAGTACTTC. It yields the protein CASRQAQPQETQYF. Complete variable domain (other parts from reference TRBV28 and TRBJ2-5): DVKVTQSSRYLVKRTGEKVFLECVQDMDHENMFWYRQDPGLGLRLIYFSYDVKMKEKGDIPEGYSVSREKKERFSLILESASTNQTSMYLCASRQAQPQETQYFGPGTRLLVL.